The 24 T cell receptor beta chains below all came from one sample that was sequenced in a study of cytomegalovirus exposure and HLA in healthy donors. The PCR employed 60 Vbeta primers together with 13 Jbeta primers. TCRdb's copy holds only in-frame clones and misses some; the assay was immunoSEQ multiplex PCR. The table lists 110,000 or so clones, 76% of them singletons. What was sequenced was PBMCs. The receptors stem from a man in his fifties in good health and CMV-seropositive.

The V call is TRBV7-6, the J call TRBJ2-7, with 7 bases that match TRBD1. The CDR3 contains 15 residues. CDR1 and CDR2 (germline): SGHVS, FNYEAQ. Trimming removed 4 bases from V and 7 bases from J; junction bases left unmatched: 13. CDR3 protein: CASSSGAGQVWEQYF. The CDR3 bases are TGTGCCAGCAGCTCAGGGGCTGGACAGGTCTGGGAGCAGTACTTC.

This clone was counted ten times or more. The rearrangement links TRBV10-3 to TRBJ2-7; D perhaps matches TRBD1 (5 bases). Germline CDR1 is ENHRY and CDR2 is SYGVKD. V lost 0 bases and J 4 bases, leaving 10 bases between the germline ends. The CDR3 loop spans 14 amino acids. CDR3 sequence: CAISESPGMYEQYF. In DNA, the CDR3 is TGTGCCATCAGTGAGTCGCCAGGGATGTACGAGCAGTACTTC.

The CDR3 region is CASSQPQGGEQYF. CDR3 DNA sequence: TGCGCCAGCAGCCAACCCCAGGGGGGCGAGCAGTACTTC. V is TRBV4-1 and J is TRBJ2-7; possibly TRBD1 for D (7 bases). The V end was cut by 2 bases, the J end by 6 bases, with 11 bases between. This CDR3 is 13 amino acids long. CDR1 and CDR2 from the germline V gene are MGHRA and YSYEKL.

The chain uses TRBV28 and TRBJ2-7, with 9 bases matching TRBD2. Per the germline V gene, CDR1 is MDHEN and CDR2 is SYDVKM. The ends lost 4 bases at V and 1 base at J; junction bases unmatched: 8. This CDR3 comprises 16 residues. The CDR3 DNA reads TGTGCCAGCAGTTCGACTAGCGGAGGAGGGTCCTACGAGCAGTACTTC. Amino acid sequence: CASSSTSGGGSYEQYF.

The chain joins TRBV2 to TRBJ2-2; no reliable D call. The CDR3 contains 13 residues. The germline CDR1 and CDR2 sequences are SNHLY and FYNNEI. With 5 bases removed from V and 4 bases from J, the gap between germline ends came to 8 bases. The CDR3 bases are TGTGCCAGCAGTTTTCCCTCCACCGGGGAGCTGTTTTTT. Its protein is CASSFPSTGELFF.

The rearrangement links TRBV5-4 to TRBJ1-3, with D uncertain. Between the trimmed V and J ends, which lost 0 bases and 0 bases, there was a span of 4 bases. Germline V gene data show CDR1 as SGHNT and CDR2 as YYREEE (reference sequence). The CDR3 length is 14 residues. The CDR3 loop reads CASSLDNSGNTIYF. The CDR3 coding sequence is TGTGCCAGCAGCTTGGACAACTCTGGAAACACCATATATTTT.

This clone has more than one count but fewer than ten. The genes are TRBV9 and TRBJ1-1; a possible D gene is TRBD1 (5 bases). This CDR3 spans 14 amino acids. Per the germline V gene, CDR1 is SGDLS and CDR2 is YYNGEE. The ends were cut back, 3 bases at V and 2 bases at J, with 11 bases in the middle. The chain's CDR3 is CASSARQLNTEAFF. The CDR3, as DNA: TGTGCCAGCAGCGCGAGACAGCTAAACACTGAAGCTTTCTTT.

V usage is TRBV5-5 and J usage is TRBJ2-1; weak D call: TRBD1 (6 bases). This CDR3 is built from 15 residues. Trimming left V 6 bases short and J 5 bases short, with 18 bases between. In germline, CDR1 is SGHKS, CDR2 YYEKEE (reference sequence). In DNA, the CDR3 is TGTGCCAGCATTATATCCGGGACACTTGACAATGAGCAGTTCTTC. Protein product: CASIISGTLDNEQFF.

This clone occurred once. J is TRBJ2-2 and V is TRBV19; D may be TRBD1 (6 bases). CDR1 is LNHDA and CDR2 is SQIVND in the germline V gene (reference sequence). V was trimmed by 5 bases and J by 4 bases, leaving 14 bases between them. The CDR3 has 15 amino acids. As DNA, the CDR3 is TGTGCCAGTAGTGACTGGACAGAGTCCACCGGGGAGCTGTTTTTT. This translates into CASSDWTESTGELFF.

This clone was observed a handful of times. The chain has TRBV28 and TRBJ2-2; D is perhaps TRBD1 (6 bases). The length of the CDR3 is 12 residues. V dropped 8 bases and J dropped 4 bases, with 8 bases sitting between them. Germline V gene lookup returns CDR1 MDHEN and CDR2 SYDVKM. The CDR3 sequence is CASLGATGELFF. As DNA, the CDR3 is TGTGCCAGCCTGGGGGCCACCGGGGAGCTGTTTTTT.

The V call is TRBV28, the J call TRBJ2-1; 8 nucleotides match TRBD2. The V segment lost 2 bases and the J segment 0 bases; nucleotides outside the gene matches: 6. The length of the CDR3 is 17 residues. Germline V gene sequence: CDR1 MDHEN, CDR2 SYDVKM. CDR3 protein: CASSLGLTSGSYNEQFF. The CDR3 nucleotides are TGTGCCAGCAGTTTAGGCCTAACTAGCGGCTCCTACAATGAGCAGTTCTTC.

The chain joins TRBV6-5 to TRBJ1-2; 10 nucleotides match TRBD1. The V segment lost 6 bases and the J segment 7 bases; nucleotides outside the gene matches: 8. CDR1 and CDR2 from the germline V gene are MNHEY and SVGAGI. This CDR3 contains 14 residues. The CDR3 is CASRSDRGLGGYTF. The CDR3 coding sequence is TGTGCCAGCAGATCCGACAGGGGGCTGGGTGGCTACACCTTC.

The chain carries TRBV11-3 and TRBJ2-1; TRBD1 aligns across 9 bases. The germline gives CDR1 SGHNT, CDR2 YENEEA. CDR3 length equals 14 residues. The V gene end was trimmed by 2 bases and the J gene end by 6 bases; junction bases not matched to a gene: 2. In DNA, the CDR3 is TGTGCCAGCAGCTTATACAGGGGGCCCAATGAGCAGTTCTTC. Its translation: CASSLYRGPNEQFF.

The V gene is TRBV28, the J gene TRBJ2-7; 7 nucleotides agree with TRBD1. The CDR3 extends over 15 amino acids. CDR1 is MDHEN and CDR2 is SYDVKM in the germline V gene. V lost 3 bases and J lost 2; bases outside the gene matches: 7. CDR3 sequence reads: CASSFTGTVTYEQYF. CDR3 nucleotides: TGTGCCAGCAGTTTCACCGGGACAGTCACCTACGAGCAGTACTTC.

This chain uses TRBV28 with TRBJ1-1, with D perhaps matching TRBD1 (6 bases). The CDR3 covers 15 residues. From germline, CDR1 is MDHEN and CDR2 SYDVKM. The ends were cut back, 1 base at V and 3 bases at J, with 12 bases in the middle. CDR3 sequence (DNA): TGTGCCAGCAGTTTATTGGGGGCTCTGGACACTGAAGCTTTCTTT. Amino acid sequence: CASSLLGALDTEAFF.

The rearrangement uses TRBV6-5 and TRBJ2-7; 10 bases are a match to TRBD2. This CDR3 is built from 13 residues. Germline V gives CDR1 MNHEY, CDR2 SVGAGI. J was trimmed by 3 bases and V by 6 bases; bases with no gene match: 2. CDR3 coding DNA: TGTGCCAGCAGCTCTAGCGGGAGCTACGAGCAGTACTTC. Encoded protein: CASSSSGSYEQYF.

This clone was seen a single time. V gene TRBV5-6 combines with J gene TRBJ1-4; D is unresolved. Per the germline V gene, CDR1 is SGHDT and CDR2 is YYEEEE. With 0 bases removed from V and 8 bases from J, the gap between germline ends came to 8 bases. CDR3 size: 13 residues. The CDR3 sequence is CASSLGPGEKLFF. DNA of the CDR3: TGTGCCAGCAGCTTGGGCCCCGGGGAAAAACTGTTTTTT.

Comment on this clone: Other DNA sequences of this sample code for an identical CDR3. The rearrangement links TRBV19 to TRBJ2-3, with D tentatively TRBD1 (5 bases). The germline gives CDR1 LNHDA, CDR2 SQIVND (reference sequence). CDR3 length: 12 residues. Trimming took off 4 bases at V and 3 bases at J, with 5 bases between the two ends. The CDR3 DNA is TGTGCCAGTAGTACAGGGACAGATACGCAGTATTTT. Translation: CASSTGTDTQYF.

V is TRBV10-2 and J is TRBJ1-5; D is undetermined. The CDR3 spans 15 residues. V lost 2 bases to trimming and J lost 4 bases, with 12 bases between them. From germline, CDR1 is WSHSY and CDR2 SAAADI. The CDR3 DNA sequence: TGCGCCAGCAGTGAGCGGACTTACACGAATCAGCCCCAGCATTTT. Its protein product is CASSERTYTNQPQHF.

This chain joins TRBV5-1 and TRBJ2-3; 9 bases map to TRBD1. J gave up 2 bases and V 4 bases, and 5 bases lay outside the gene matches. The CDR3 has 15 residues. Germline values: CDR1 SGHRS, CDR2 YFSETQ. CDR3 in amino acids: CASSGTGRTTDTQYF. DNA for the CDR3: TGCGCCAGCAGCGGGACAGGGCGAACCACAGATACGCAGTATTTT.

The chain carries TRBV15 and TRBJ2-1; 7 bases fit TRBD1. V lost 6 bases and J lost 7; bases outside the gene matches: 9. This CDR3 is built from 14 residues. Germline loops: CDR1 LNHNV, CDR2 YYDKDF (reference sequence). The DNA for the CDR3 is TGTGCCACCAGTCCCCAGGGACAGTCGAATGAGCAGTTCTTC. Its protein product is CATSPQGQSNEQFF. The complete variable domain, with remaining parts taken from reference TRBV15 and TRBJ2-1, reads DAMVIQNPRYQVTQFGKPVTLSCSQTLNHNVMYWYQQKSSQAPKLLFHYYDKDFNNEADTPDNFQSRRPNTSFCFLDIRSPGLGDTAMYLCATSPQGQSNEQFFGPGTRLTVL.

The chain joins TRBV7-9 to TRBJ2-1; 9 nucleotides line up with TRBD1. The germline CDR1 and CDR2 sequences are SEHNR and FQNEAQ (reference sequence). This CDR3 region has 15 residues. Trimming removed 4 bases from V and 5 bases from J; junction bases left unmatched: 6. The CDR3 DNA sequence: TGTGCCAGCAGCTCCTTCCGGGACAGGGACAATGAGCAGTTCTTC. This codes for CASSSFRDRDNEQFF.

CDR3 DNA sequence: TGTGCCAGCAGCTCGGGACTAGCGGGAGTTCCATGGGATACGCAGTATTTT. This gives the protein CASSSGLAGVPWDTQYF. The V and J genes are TRBV11-2 and TRBJ2-3, with 14 bases matching TRBD2. V shed 4 bases, J shed 6 bases, and the junction held 9 bases outside the gene matches. This CDR3 is 17 amino acids long. Germline assignment: CDR1 SGHAT and CDR2 FQNNGV. Supplemented by reference TRBV11-2 and TRBJ2-3, the full variable domain reads EAGVAQSPRYKIIEKRQSVAFWCNPISGHATLYWYQQILGQGPKLLIQFQNNGVVDDSQLPKDRFSAERLKGVDSTLKIQPAKLEDSAVYLCASSSGLAGVPWDTQYFGPGTRLTVL.

V is TRBV29-1 and J is TRBJ2-1; D is ambiguous. There are 13 residues in the CDR3. Germline V gene sequence: CDR1 SQVTM, CDR2 ANQGSEA. V lost 0 bases to trimming and J lost 3 bases, with 6 bases between them. The CDR3 DNA follows: TGCAGCGTTGAAGATCGCAGCTACAATGAGCAGTTCTTC. It specifies CSVEDRSYNEQFF.